Presented here are 15 T cell receptor beta chains from one specimen sequenced in a study of long-term antiretroviral therapy in people with HIV. A v3.0 immunoSEQ assay was performed at survey level. Sequencing was performed with immunoSEQ multiplex PCR; in TCRdb, only in-frame clones are kept and a portion is missing. The sample comprises over 30,000 clones, 79% of which are singletons, and approximately 2.9% rests with the top ten. The specimen was unsorted PBMCs, collected 1.9 years after starting antiretroviral therapy. Receptors originate from a man younger than 30 with HIV.

The rearrangement links TRBV28 to TRBJ1-2; D uncertain. V lost 2 bases, J lost 8 bases, and 12 bases lay in between. Germline loops: CDR1 MDHEN, CDR2 SYDVKM. The CDR3 totals 13 residues. DNA of the CDR3: TGTGCCAGCAGTTTAGTCGGCGGCGGAGGCTACACCTTC. Amino acids: CASSLVGGGGYTF.

The V and J genes are TRBV4-2 and TRBJ1-3; D unresolved. V lost 0 bases to trimming and J lost 7 bases, with 16 bases between them. The germline V gene encodes CDR1 LGHNA and CDR2 YNFKEQ. This CDR3 comprises 16 residues. The chain's CDR3 is CASSQEDREPRNTIYF. CDR3 sequence (DNA): TGTGCCAGCAGCCAAGAGGATAGGGAGCCAAGGAACACCATATATTTT.

The J gene is TRBJ2-5, the V gene TRBV2, with unresolved D. The CDR3 consists of 13 residues. Germline values: CDR1 SNHLY, CDR2 FYNNEI. With 1 base removed from V and 12 bases from J, the gap between germline ends came to 15 bases. The CDR3 reads CASSEEGPQNKYF. DNA of the CDR3: TGTGCCAGCAGTGAAGAAGGTCCACAAAACAAGTACTTC.

This clone has a handful of counts. This chain uses TRBV7-9 with TRBJ2-2; no clear D. V was clipped by 1 base and J by 2 bases, with 5 bases between them. There are 14 residues in the CDR3. Germline CDR1 is SEHNR and CDR2 is FQNEAQ (reference sequence). CDR3 coding DNA: TGTGCCAGCAGCTTAGGCCATAACACCGGGGAGCTGTTTTTT. Encoded protein: CASSLGHNTGELFF. The entire variable domain, with the rest obtained from reference TRBV7-9 and TRBJ2-2, is as follows: DTGVSQNPRHKITKRGQNVTFRCDPISEHNRLYWYRQTLGQGPEFLTYFQNEAQLEKSRLLSDRFSAERPKGSFSTLEIQRTEQGDSAMYLCASSLGHNTGELFFGEGSRLTVL.

The chain combines TRBV19 with TRBJ1-1; D remains ambiguous. Germline V lookup: CDR1 LNHDA, CDR2 SQIVND (reference sequence). Trimming stripped 4 bases from V and 1 base from J, with 10 bases between. This CDR3 contains 14 residues. The CDR3 sequence is CASSKERSNTEAFF. The CDR3 nucleotides read TGTGCCAGTAGTAAGGAACGTTCGAACACTGAAGCTTTCTTT.

The chain couples TRBV29-1 to TRBJ1-4; D remains unclear. The V end was cut by 7 bases, the J end by 3 bases, with 6 bases between. This CDR3 contains 11 residues. Germline values: CDR1 SQVTM, CDR2 ANQGSEA. CDR3 in amino acids: CSGRANEKLFF. The CDR3 region has the DNA TGCAGCGGGAGGGCTAATGAAAAACTGTTTTTT.

V usage is TRBV21-1 and J usage is TRBJ2-7. TRBV21-1 is a pseudogene locus. This CDR3 has 11 amino acids. CDR3: CASQTTYEQYV. CDR3 nucleotides: TGTGCCAGTCAAACAACTTACGAGCAGTACGTC.

The rearrangement links TRBV9 to TRBJ2-1; 8 nucleotides match TRBD2. V trimming: 4 bases; J trimming: 12 bases; junction bases outside the gene matches: 6. This CDR3 contains 12 residues. Germline V gene data show CDR1 as SGDLS and CDR2 as YYNGEE. The chain's CDR3 is CASSSGGGGQFF. The CDR3, as DNA: TGTGCCAGCAGCTCCGGGGGGGGAGGGCAGTTCTTC.

The rearrangement uses TRBV7-9 and TRBJ2-5, with TRBD2 matching over 10 bases. This CDR3 contains 17 residues. V lost 1 base, J lost 2 bases, and 7 bases stayed unmatched. Per the germline V gene, CDR1 is SEHNR and CDR2 is FQNEAQ (reference sequence). DNA for the CDR3: TGTGCCAGCAGCTTAGGGACACTAGCGGGGACGCAAGAGACCCAGTACTTC. As protein: CASSLGTLAGTQETQYF.

V gene TRBV28 combines with J gene TRBJ1-4; D gene ambiguous. The ends were cut back, 6 bases at V and 3 bases at J, with 8 bases in the middle. Germline-derived CDR1 and CDR2 are MDHEN and SYDVKM. The CDR3 has 13 amino acids. The CDR3 sequence: CASRGGSNEKLFF. The CDR3 region has the DNA TGTGCCAGCAGGGGTGGTTCTAATGAAAAACTGTTTTTT.

The gene calls are TRBV29-1 and TRBJ1-5; D might be TRBD1 (6 bases). The V end was cut by 6 bases, the J end by 4 bases, with 10 bases between. The CDR3 is 12 residues long. Germline loops: CDR1 SQVTM, CDR2 ANQGSEA. The CDR3 reads CSVLQGNQPQHF. Written as DNA, the CDR3 is TGCAGCGTCCTTCAGGGGAATCAGCCCCAGCATTTT.

The chain recombines TRBV4-1 with TRBJ2-3; perhaps TRBD2 as D (6 bases). This CDR3 contains 14 residues. V lost 2 bases to trimming and J lost 7 bases, with 13 bases between them. Germline CDR1 reads MGHRA; CDR2 reads YSYEKL. For the CDR3, the DNA is TGCGCCAGCAGCCAAATCGGGGGACCCTATACGCAGTATTTT. Its translation: CASSQIGGPYTQYF.

Only a few counts were recorded for this clone. The CDR3 DNA is TGCGCCAGCAGCTTGTTAAGCCCTACTGAAGCTTTCTTT. The encoded protein is CASSLLSPTEAFF. The chain combines TRBV5-1 with TRBJ1-1; unclear D gene. The germline V gene has CDR1 SGHRS and CDR2 YFSETQ. With 1 base removed from V and 5 bases from J, the gap between germline ends came to 9 bases. The CDR3 length is 13 residues.

The chain is built from TRBV4-1 and TRBJ2-1; no firm D call. With 1 base removed from V and 6 bases from J, the gap between germline ends came to 4 bases. Germline V lookup: CDR1 MGHRA, CDR2 YSYEKL. The CDR3 has 12 amino acids. The CDR3 DNA reads TGCGCCAGCAGCCAAGTTCCCAATGAGCAGTTCTTC. As protein: CASSQVPNEQFF.

V and J are TRBV5-1 and TRBJ1-5; D not resolved. Germline loops: CDR1 SGHRS, CDR2 YFSETQ. Trimming stripped 4 bases from V and 7 bases from J, with 18 bases between. The CDR3 sequence is 15 residues long. CDR3 coding DNA: TGCGCCAGCAGCCCCATAGGAGGCGCCGGGCAGCCCCAGCATTTT. Translated: CASSPIGGAGQPQHF.